This T cell receptor (beta chain) comes out of a study of T cells in Graves' hyperthyroidism and ophthalmopathy. Across the study: Peripheral blood samples were taken at initial diagnosis, prior to any treatment.

Points from the study as a whole: The model anticipated ophthalmopathy a median around six months pre-onset. Ophthalmopathy cases were set apart from stable hyperthyroidism by a 13 V-J model.

Per germline, CDR1 DFQATT and CDR2 SNEGSKA (reference sequence). The CDR3 totals 11 residues. Isolation of PBMCs was performed on around 9.8 ml fresh peripheral blood. Amplification of TCR beta CDR3 regions was performed using RNA transcripts as template. A set of HTBI primers served as the primers for a first-round RT-PCR of the TCR CDR3. In TCRdb, the multiplex PCR reads were re-called with MiXCR into one record per CDR3 protein. The table shows around 290,000 distinct CDR3 sequences, with approximately 14% occurring only once. This clonotype was detected many times. The antigen remains undetermined.

The material sequenced was blood. This receptor was identified in a woman aged 40 to 50 with Graves' hyperthyroidism. The V and J genes are TRBV20-1 and TRBJ2-3; D remains ambiguous. CDR3 in amino acids: CSYEDTDTQYF. In DNA form, the CDR3 reads TGCAGCTACGAAGACACAGATACGCAGTATTTT.